This entry describes one T cell receptor (beta chain). Repertoires were generated with immunoSEQ multiplex PCR, while TCRdb's copy carries only in-frame clones and drops some. The sample has tens of thousands of clones; 93% are singletons. This specimen belongs to a study of T cell changes during pregnancy in multiple sclerosis. Germline CDR1 GTSNPN, CDR2 SVGIG (reference sequence). The CDR3 loop spans 15 amino acids. V shed 8 bases and J 3 bases; nucleotides not matched to a gene: 9. V is TRBV30 and J is TRBJ2-7; 14 nucleotides agree with TRBD2. The TCR originated in a female donor with multiple sclerosis, enrolled in a pregnancy study. The sample in question was CD8+ T cells from peripheral blood mononuclear cells, obtained in the second trimester of pregnancy. CDR3 in DNA: TGTGCCGCCTCCGGGACTAGCGGGAGCATCTACGAGCAGTACTTC. It specifies CAASGTSGSIYEQYF.